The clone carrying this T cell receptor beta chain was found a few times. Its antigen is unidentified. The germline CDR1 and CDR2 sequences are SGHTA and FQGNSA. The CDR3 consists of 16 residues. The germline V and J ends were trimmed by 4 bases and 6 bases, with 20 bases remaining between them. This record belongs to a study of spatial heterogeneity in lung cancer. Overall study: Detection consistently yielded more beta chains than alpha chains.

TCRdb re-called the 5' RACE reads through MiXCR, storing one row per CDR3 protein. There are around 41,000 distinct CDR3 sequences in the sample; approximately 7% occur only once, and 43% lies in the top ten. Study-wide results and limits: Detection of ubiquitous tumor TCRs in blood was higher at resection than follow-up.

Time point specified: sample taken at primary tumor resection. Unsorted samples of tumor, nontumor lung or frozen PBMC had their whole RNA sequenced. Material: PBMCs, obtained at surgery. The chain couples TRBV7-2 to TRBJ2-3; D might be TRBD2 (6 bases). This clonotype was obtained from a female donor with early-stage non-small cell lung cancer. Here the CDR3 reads CASSSEPSVFRDTQYF. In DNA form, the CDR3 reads TGTGCCAGCAGCTCCGAACCTAGCGTTTTCAGGGATACGCAGTATTTT.